One T cell receptor (beta chain) is described in this entry. Germline CDR1 and CDR2: SNHLY and FYNNEI. The CDR3 runs to 16 residues. J lost 2 bases, V lost 6 bases, and 9 bases had no gene match. The data were obtained in a study of shared clonotypes between healthy human individuals. In the study overall: CD4 naive and memory got three plates each, CD8 naive two, CD8 memory one.

Assay used: immunoSEQ multiplex PCR; TCRdb lists only in-frame clones, some missing. The sample contains more than 850,000 clones, 78% of which appear only once. Sequencing was carried out using memory CD4+ T cells from PBMCs. The subset here: CD45RA-negative fraction. The chain links TRBV2 to TRBJ2-3, with TRBD2 matching over 9 bases. The receptor was isolated from a man aged 18 to 29 in good health. Some clones in this sample may be carry-over from other donors' samples. The CDR3 nucleotides read TGTGCCAGCAGCCTACTAGCGGGCCTCCCCACAGATACGCAGTATTTT. Its translation: CASSLLAGLPTDTQYF. The complete variable domain, with remaining parts taken from reference TRBV2 and TRBJ2-3, reads EPEVTQTPSHQVTQMGQEVILRCVPISNHLYFYWYRQILGQKVEFLVSFYNNEISEKSEIFDDQFSVERPDGSNFTLKIRSTKLEDSAMYFCASSLLAGLPTDTQYFGPGTRLTVL.